Here is one T cell receptor (beta chain) with its context. Purified naive CD4+ T cells were depleted of CD25+ Tregs. V was clipped by 0 bases and J by 2 bases, with 12 bases between them. Germline lookup yields CDR1 DFQATT and CDR2 SNEGSKA (reference sequence). The CDR3 is 15 amino acids. Semi-nested PCR with Nested Universal Primer A followed constant-region reverse priming of full-length variable regions. TCRdb re-called the 5' RACE reads through MiXCR, storing one row per CDR3 protein. The sample contains about 62,000 distinct CDR3 sequences, approximately 31% of which appear only once. This chain joins TRBV20-1 and TRBJ2-3; D is unresolved. The TCR comes from a female donor with breast cancer. Source material: tumor-infiltrating naive CD4+ T cells sorted from the breast tumor. Subset given: naive CD4+ T cells, CD4+CD45RA+CD25-. CDR3 DNA: TGCAGTGCTAGAGATCTTCGGACCTACACAGATACGCAGTATTTT. It yields the protein CSARDLRTYTDTQYF.